This T cell receptor (beta chain) was recorded in a study of vaccination effects on CD4 cells after COVID-19. As for this clone: Its matching antigen is unknown.

Assay used: immunoSEQ multiplex PCR; TCRdb lists only in-frame clones, some missing. Here the sample spans 70,000 or so clones, more than 65% being singletons. V was cut by 10 bases and J by 8 bases, with 23 bases left in between. Germline V gives CDR1 SNHLY, CDR2 FYNNEI. CDR3 length: 14 residues. Viral peptide pool expansion of antigen-specific CD4+ T cells preceded sequencing in the ViraFEST assay. Scientists isolated CD4+ T cells after an approximately 10-day culture period ended. The person had a PCR-confirmed SARS-CoV-2 infection during March to December 2020. The sample was CD4+ T cells from PBMCs cultured with HIV peptides, taken before COVID-19 vaccination. Subset of the sample: HIV-1 Nef peptide pool negative control/reference culture. The V gene is TRBV2, the J gene TRBJ1-2; D unresolved. This receptor was identified in a human donor who had a prior SARS-CoV-2 infection. CDR3 protein: CATGRQAGIVGYTF. For the CDR3, the DNA is TGTGCCACCGGGAGACAAGCAGGAATCGTCGGCTACACCTTC.